The sequence of this TCR beta chain was determined in a study of glioma-infiltrating T cells. Overall study context: Glioma patients had dexamethasone for six or fewer days before surgery.

Amplification of TCR alpha and beta CDR3 regions from RNA used iRepertoire nested multiplex PCR. TCRdb passed the multiplex PCR reads through MiXCR, listing each CDR3 protein once. The sample comprises 300,000 to 450,000 distinct CDR3 sequences, approximately 42% of which are singletons, and about 12% rests with the top ten. This TCR was recovered from a human donor with low-grade glioma or glioblastoma, undergoing nonglioma brain surgery, or in good health (not recorded which). Sequencing was carried out using glioma tissue, nonneoplastic brain tissue, or PBMCs (not recorded which).

CDR3 nucleotides: TGCAGCGTTAGTAGGACTAGCGTTCCCTACGAGCAGTACTTC. Encoded protein: CSVSRTSVPYEQYF. The rearrangement joins TRBV29-1 to TRBJ2-7, with 9 nucleotides matching TRBD2. The CDR3 loop spans 14 amino acids. Germline loops: CDR1 SQVTM, CDR2 ANQGSEA. J gave up 2 bases and V 5 bases, and 7 bases lay outside the gene matches.